This T cell receptor (beta chain) originates from a study of blood T cell repertoires in COVID-19. Methods used by the authors: For nucleated cells, counts were estimated from reference gene primer amplification. TCRdb's table, derived via immunoSEQ multiplex PCR, lists solely in-frame clones and lacks some. V, J and clone size reflect that table, while D and trimming were determined from the DNA. The table shows 210,000 or so clones, with over 80% occurring only once. Per germline, CDR1 SGHRS and CDR2 YFSETQ. Trimming at V came to 4 bases and at J to 2 bases, leaving 6 bases not matched to a gene. This CDR3 spans 15 amino acids. Participants, about 18 to 100 years old, spanned 25 or so US areas. Which cohort a participant joined came from the clinical history participants gave.

The sequencing sample was made of PBMCs or T cells enriched from blood (not recorded which). The source is a young woman who had been exposed to COVID-19. The rearrangement links TRBV5-1 to TRBJ2-7, with 10 bases that match TRBD2. The CDR3 protein is CASSRTSGTTYEQYF. The CDR3 nucleotides are TGCGCCAGCAGCCGCACTAGCGGGACTACCTACGAGCAGTACTTC.